Here is one T cell receptor beta chain with its context. Its antigen is unidentified. Other DNA sequences in the same sample also yield this CDR3. The CDR3 sequence is 15 residues long. Per the germline V gene, CDR1 is SGHRS and CDR2 is YFSETQ. After removal of 4 bases from V and 2 bases from J, the junction contained 2 bases not matched to a gene. This sample is part of a study of shared clonotypes between healthy human individuals. Study conclusions and caveats: In a handful of donors, about 5% of naive CD4 clonotypes appeared in common.

Generated by immunoSEQ multiplex PCR, the TCRdb table keeps only in-frame clones and is missing some. The table includes roughly 1.4 million clones, approximately 98.5% detected once. The chain employs TRBV5-1 and TRBJ2-1; TRBD2 matches 11 bases. Specimen: naive CD4+ T cells sorted from blood. Subset here: CD45RA+ positively selected. The receptor was derived from a man aged 25 to 40 in good health. CDR3 region: CASSQTSGTYNEQFF. CDR3 nucleotides: TGCGCCAGCAGCCAGACTAGCGGGACCTACAATGAGCAGTTCTTC.